The T cell receptor beta chain described here comes from a study of cytomegalovirus exposure and HLA in healthy donors (dated by TCRdb to 2015 to 2018). Describing the broader study: An earlier analysis of some 500 of the donors reported roughly 270 Gb of sequence data and 100 million to 140 million unique TCR beta sequences from about 200 million T cells. Every repertoire in the discovery cohort had been generated on one and the same sequencing platform. On average, around 200,000 unique TCR beta nucleotide sequences were sequenced per donor among about 400 genotyped donors of the cohort, with roughly 18% of those sequences being non-productive. Rather than drawing on any new phenotypic data, the later analysis identified candidate immune exposures from TCR beta sequences and the way those sequences occurred across donors. An earlier analysis of nearly 600 of the donors applied high-throughput TCR beta sequencing to assess whether each TCR beta V gene segment acted as functional or pseudogenic. A later genetic analysis used genome-wide SNP genotypes for 398 of the 666 donors, treating that subset as a discovery cohort. Using immunosequencing, the study profiled T cell repertoires from fewer than 700 subjects and related those repertoires to cytomegalovirus serostatus. Among the 398 genotyped donors, 75% to 90% belonged to the genetic ancestry cluster associated with self-reported Caucasian donors. HLA typing covered class I and class II loci at four-digit resolution. In addition to the first cohort of 666 subjects, a separate validation cohort of 130 or so different subjects was used. In a later analysis, previously published TCR beta repertoires from 670 or so donors were re-analyzed and high-resolution HLA genotyping was added so that TCR occurrence patterns could be studied. Donor age, sex, ethnicity and CMV serostatus were compiled alongside the repertoire data. Roughly 310 gigabases of sequencing data and some 85 million unique TCR sequences were included in an early release covering about 600 HLA-typed donors. The study combined high-throughput TCR immunosequencing, statistical association of individual TCRs with disease status, and machine learning to predict cytomegalovirus infection status. The study aimed to test whether cataloging public T cell receptors could reveal signatures of past pathogen exposure. The number of donors typed differed by locus, with about 629-640 for A, B, C, DRB1 and DQB1, around 560 for DQA1, under 610 for DPA1, and around 460 for DPB1. A handful of DR-DQ haplotypes were handled as single units for association and clustering because linkage in the cohort was strong. What the study reported, not specific to this receptor: In a later genetic analysis, fewer N-insertions in productive TCRs were reported among donors in an Asian-associated ancestry cluster than the 666-donor mean. Some IMGT-functional V segments, including TRBV6-2 and TRBV6-3, could not be told apart with the 87-base-pair reads, so those segments were excluded. Roughly uniform sequencing depth across donors was assumed in presence/absence analyses, although this assumption may not hold. A group of highly shared sequence variants was considered likely to be a technical artifact of the sequencing pipeline. Linkage disequilibrium might explain the correlated functional status among segregating V segments, but an unknown experimental factor could not be excluded. A few of the identified cytomegalovirus-associated TCR beta chains were confirmed in vitro to be specific for cytomegalovirus antigens. The earlier analysis of 587 of the donors excluded seventeen rarely observed V segments, including chromosome 9 orphons, because counts were too low. Compared with equally common non-associated chains, HLA-associated TCR beta chains in a later analysis were more clonally expanded and had lower generation probabilities. Immune exposure information for the cohort was limited to CMV serostatus. When HLA alleles, especially DR and DQ, strongly co-occurred, TCR associations were difficult to assign to individual alleles. In a later genetic analysis, a missense DCLRE1C variant was associated with V-gene and J-gene trimming of TCR beta chains, and the association was replicated in an independent cohort. In a later analysis, several top co-occurrence clusters were reported to appear linked to parvovirus B19, influenza, CMV and Epstein-Barr virus. Because HLA typing was missing for some donors at each locus, association tests included only the typed subset. While some public TCRs were present in many individuals, most TCR sequences turned up only very rarely across donors. A later analysis associated about 16,000 TCR beta sequences with specific HLA alleles at a false discovery rate of 0.05. According to a later analysis, TCR association rates differed among HLA loci, with DRB1 alleles showing the most associated TCRs and HLA-C alleles showing the fewest. This cohort had only TCR beta chains sequenced, and the lack of alpha or paired-chain data limited which features could be detected. A further reported finding was that TCR beta sequences accurately predicted the HLA-A and HLA-B alleles for most subjects in the first cohort. Broadly in line with IMGT annotations, most TCR beta V segments showed up in productive rearrangements about 87% or about 30% of the time in an earlier analysis of several hundred of the donors. In both the original and validation cohorts, the classifier was reported to diagnose cytomegalovirus status with high specificity and sensitivity. The study listed approximately 150 TCR beta chains as associated with cytomegalovirus. It was suggested by the authors that the approach could potentially be generalized to other disease states and immunological phenotypes. In a later analysis, most CMV-associated TCR beta chains were found to appear HLA-restricted, with HLA associations seemingly driven largely by CMV exposure.

Preparation of the library involved the immunoSEQ multiplex PCR assay. For the multiplex PCR, a mixture combining 60 forward primers for TCR Vbeta segments and 13 reverse primers for TCR Jbeta segments was used. The CDR3 region of rearranged TCR beta genes was amplified from genomic DNA with a multiplex PCR assay. On the Illumina HiSeq System, the amplified TCR beta libraries were sequenced as 87-base-pair reads. Concerning the study's data processing: A later analysis tallied roughly 80 million unique TCR beta chains across the 610 or so repertoires, and about 10 million of those chains were shared by two or more donors. Raw reads were error-corrected and collapsed into unique sequences by a nearest-neighbor algorithm in which closely related sequences were merged to remove PCR and sequencing errors. To assign V, D and J gene segments, CDR3 sequences were aligned to IMGT reference sequences. Each retained sequence needed at least a six-nucleotide match to both a V gene segment and a J gene segment. A rearrangement was called productive if the CDR3 had no stop codons and remained in frame with V and J, and every other rearrangement was called non-productive. Following IMGT convention, CDR3 was defined as the stretch from the second conserved V-encoded cysteine to the conserved J-encoded phenylalanine. The earlier analysis of about 620 of the donors excluded sequences that lacked an unambiguous match to a single V gene segment. An earlier analysis of 587 of the donors classified V segments as functional when productive rearrangements were above 56.7% and as segregating when the standard deviation between donors was above 5%. A statistical classification framework was developed to diagnose cytomegalovirus status using the catalog of TCR beta chain sequences. V and J gene assignment, in a later analysis, came from comparing TCR nucleotide sequences with IMGT/GENE-DB human TR gene sequences. The TCRdist pipeline was used in a later analysis to assign CDR3 sequences and most-parsimonious VDJ recombination scenarios. In a later analysis, each TCR beta chain was defined by its CDR3 amino acid sequence together with its V-gene family, and reads lacking a unique V-gene family were excluded. A later analysis removed 600 or so highly shared, low-generation-probability nucleotide sequences to deal with suspected cross-contamination and a sequencing artifact. A later analysis calculated a clonal expansion index for each public chain from normalized within-repertoire ranks of inferred template counts. In a later analysis, generation probabilities were computed with a VDJ recombination model fitted to out-of-frame rearrangements, and the resulting probabilities were checked against IGoR. In a later analysis, TCR-TCR, TCR-HLA and TCR-CMV co-occurrence was scored with hypergeometric tests, and a repertoire-size bias correction was applied to TCR pairs. In a later analysis, false discovery rates were estimated by permuting HLA or CMV assignments 20 times. In a later analysis, co-occurring TCRs were grouped using DBSCAN, and TCRdist sequence similarity was added for clustering within HLA-allele-positive subsets. Repertoires with fewer than 30,000 or more than 120,000 public chains were left out of co-occurrence clustering, as were about 5 repertoires with anomalous nucleotide sharing. TCRdb holds this immuneACCESS table with in-frame rearrangements only. Some clones are missing; in checked studies, unresolved V genes explain under half, and the rest has no known cause. The V and J calls and clone size were taken over from that table, and D and trimming were inferred from the DNA. This sample is represented by about 90,000 clones; 67% of them were singletons. The ten largest make up under 2.5% of the sample.

V is cut back by 4 bases and J by 7 bases, with 11 bases in the junction unmatched. CDR3 length: 16 amino acids, cysteine to phenylalanine. Only the CDR3 region is kept as DNA, spanning 48 bases read in frame from base 1. CDR1 and CDR2, looked up from the germline V gene, are SGHTS and YDEGEE. Of note for this clone: Its recognized antigen is unknown. Base quality data are lacking; no much larger clone is found one base away.

The cohort comprised around 700 healthy bone marrow donors. At the time of sampling, every cohort member was nominally healthy, though immune exposures that went unrecorded were likely present. The donor was CMV seronegative and was included in the group of hundreds of seronegative cohort members. Every donor gave a peripheral blood sample, and the peripheral blood mononuclear cells from that sample were used for TCR beta sequencing. The Qiagen DNeasy Blood Extraction Kit was used to extract genomic DNA from the blood cell samples. This clonotype originated in a man in his thirties or forties in good health and CMV-seronegative. Recombination linked TRBV5-8 to TRBJ1-6, with TRBD1 matching 7 junction bases. The material sequenced was PBMCs. For the CDR3, the sequence is CASSARRGTVNSPLHF. The base sequence is TGTGCCAGCAGCGCTAGACGTGGGACAGTGAATTCACCCCTCCACTTT.